One sample yielded the 27 T cell receptor beta chains listed below, sequenced in a study of blood T cell repertoires in COVID-19. Clones were sequenced by immunoSEQ multiplex PCR, and TCRdb holds only the in-frame ones, with some missing. The data contain about 200,000 clones, just over 85% of them singletons. The sequencing sample was made of PBMCs or T cells enriched from blood (not recorded which). The source is a woman in her 40s with acute COVID-19.

A single count supports this clone. The rearrangement joins TRBV28 to TRBJ2-3, with 8 bases lining up with TRBD2. Unmatched junction bases numbered 8, after V lost 3 bases and J lost 0 bases. The germline V gene encodes CDR1 MDHEN and CDR2 SYDVKM. The CDR3 is 17 amino acids. CDR3 sequence reads: CASSFGGGRASTDTQYF. The DNA of the CDR3 is TGTGCCAGCAGTTTTGGCGGGGGGAGAGCTAGCACAGATACGCAGTATTTT.

The chain carries TRBV5-1 and TRBJ1-2, with D perhaps TRBD1 (5 bases). The germline V and J ends were trimmed by 2 bases and 7 bases, with 18 bases remaining between them. CDR3 size: 15 residues. Per germline, CDR1 SGHRS and CDR2 YFSETQ. Here the CDR3 DNA reads TGCGCCAGCAGCTTAAACGGTCGGGGGGGAGGTGGCTACACCTTC. As protein: CASSLNGRGGGGYTF.

CDR3 region: CASSPPAVNTIYF. CDR3 bases: TGTGCCAGCTCACCACCGGCGGTAAACACCATATATTTT. This chain links TRBV18 with TRBJ1-3; D ambiguous. The germline gives CDR1 KGHSH, CDR2 LQKENI. The germline V and J ends were trimmed by 0 bases and 6 bases, with 6 bases remaining between them. The CDR3 consists of 13 residues.

The chain uses TRBV6-5 and TRBJ2-5, with D tentatively TRBD1 (5 bases). Germline V gene lookup returns CDR1 MNHEY and CDR2 SVGAGI. This CDR3 has 14 residues. Trimming took 6 bases from V and 2 from J, leaving 13 bases between them. The CDR3 loop reads CASRRSQGQETQYF. In nucleotides, the CDR3 is TGTGCCAGCAGGAGGTCGCAGGGTCAAGAGACCCAGTACTTC.

The chain recombines TRBV14 with TRBJ1-1; 7 nucleotides line up with TRBD1. The germline gives CDR1 SGHDN, CDR2 FVKESK. Unmatched junction bases numbered 4, after V lost 2 bases and J lost 1 base. This CDR3 contains 15 residues. The DNA for the CDR3 is TGTGCCAGCAGCCAAACCAGGGGGAAGAACACTGAAGCTTTCTTT. Amino acid sequence: CASSQTRGKNTEAFF. The full variable domain, in which reference TRBV14 and TRBJ1-1 provide the parts outside the CDR3, is EAGVTQFPSHSVIEKGQTVTLRCDPISGHDNLYWYRRVMGKEIKFLLHFVKESKQDESGMPNNRFLAERTGGTYSTLKVQPAELEDSGVYFCASSQTRGKNTEAFFGQGTRLTVV.

The CDR3 protein is CASSINRDLMDSPLHF. CDR3 bases: TGCGCCAGCAGCATAAACAGGGATTTGATGGATTCACCCCTCCACTTT. V is TRBV5-1 and J is TRBJ1-6; D perhaps matches TRBD1 (6 bases). CDR1 is SGHRS, CDR2 YFSETQ, per germline. This CDR3 comprises 16 residues. Trimming removed 4 bases at V and 8 bases at J, with 19 bases between.

The V call is TRBV3-1 (or the pseudogene TRBV3-2), the J call TRBJ2-7; D call uncertain. CDR3 length equals 12 residues. Germline CDR1 LGHDT, CDR2 YNNKEL (reference sequence). V was cut by 0 bases and J by 4 bases, with 4 bases left in between. CDR3 sequence: CASSQDVYEQYF. The CDR3 DNA sequence: TGTGCCAGCAGCCAAGACGTTTACGAGCAGTACTTC.

The chain carries TRBV28 and TRBJ2-7; 9 bases align to TRBD2. The CDR3 length is 15 residues. Per the germline V gene, CDR1 is MDHEN and CDR2 is SYDVKM. Trimming at V came to 1 base and at J to 3 bases, leaving 4 bases not matched to a gene. The CDR3 region is CASSLSSGIRYEQYF. The DNA of the CDR3 is TGTGCCAGCAGTTTATCTAGCGGGATACGCTACGAGCAGTACTTC.

V usage is TRBV19 and J usage is TRBJ2-7; 11 positions match TRBD2. The length of the CDR3 is 17 residues. Per germline, CDR1 LNHDA and CDR2 SQIVND (reference sequence). V was clipped by 5 bases and J by 3 bases; unmatched bases: 12. DNA for the CDR3: TGTGCCAGTAGTCCTAGGCTTGGTAGCGGGAGGGTCTACGAGCAGTACTTC. This gives the protein CASSPRLGSGRVYEQYF.

The rearrangement links TRBV2 to TRBJ2-7, with D possibly matching TRBD1 (5 bases). The V and J ends lost 4 bases and 4 bases respectively, with 20 bases between them. CDR1 and CDR2 (germline): SNHLY, FYNNEI. The CDR3 runs to 16 residues. Here the CDR3 reads CASSGFVKTVGYEQYF. CDR3 nucleotide sequence: TGTGCCAGCAGTGGGTTTGTCAAGACAGTGGGATACGAGCAGTACTTC.

This chain links TRBV27 with TRBJ2-1; TRBD2 might be the D (5 bases). The germline gives CDR1 MNHEY, CDR2 SMNVEV (reference sequence). This CDR3 spans 14 amino acids. V was cut by 6 bases and J by 0 bases, with 9 bases left in between. The DNA for the CDR3 is TGTGCCAGCAGCCGGGATCCCTCCTACAATGAGCAGTTCTTC. It codes for CASSRDPSYNEQFF.

The V gene is TRBV18, the J gene TRBJ1-1; possible D gene TRBD1, 5 bases. The germline CDR1 and CDR2 sequences are KGHSH and LQKENI. V was clipped by 8 bases and J by 1 base, with 14 bases between them. The CDR3 is 14 amino acids. CDR3: CASRAGRTNTEAFF. The CDR3 region has the DNA TGTGCCAGCCGAGCGGGACGGACGAACACTGAAGCTTTCTTT.

The chain combines TRBV7-9 with TRBJ2-5; 7 bases line up with TRBD2. The CDR3 totals 18 residues. Germline V gene data show CDR1 as SEHNR and CDR2 as FQNEAQ (reference sequence). Unmatched junction bases numbered 11, after V lost 0 bases and J lost 1 base. The CDR3 protein is CASSLATAGVGPQETQYF. Written as DNA, the CDR3 is TGTGCCAGCAGCTTAGCTACTGCGGGAGTTGGGCCCCAAGAGACCCAGTACTTC.

The chain employs TRBV14 and TRBJ2-2; possible D gene TRBD2, 6 bases. V shed 1 base and J shed 4 bases, with 13 bases lying between them. The CDR3 consists of 16 residues. Germline V gives CDR1 SGHDN, CDR2 FVKESK. CDR3 in DNA: TGTGCCAGCAGCCAAGTAGCGAGGGGAGGCACCGGGGAGCTGTTTTTT. Translation: CASSQVARGGTGELFF. Using reference TRBV14 and TRBJ2-2 for the parts outside the CDR3, the full variable domain is EAGVTQFPSHSVIEKGQTVTLRCDPISGHDNLYWYRRVMGKEIKFLLHFVKESKQDESGMPNNRFLAERTGGTYSTLKVQPAELEDSGVYFCASSQVARGGTGELFFGEGSRLTVL.

The genes are TRBV27 and TRBJ2-7, with 7 bases matching TRBD1. Trimming at V came to 6 bases and at J to 4 bases, leaving 12 bases not matched to a gene. The germline CDR1 and CDR2 sequences are MNHEY and SMNVEV (reference sequence). The CDR3 runs to 15 residues. CDR3 amino acids: CASRPALRGRYEQYF. The CDR3 DNA sequence: TGTGCCAGCAGACCAGCGTTGAGGGGGCGATACGAGCAGTACTTC.

With respect to this clone: This specimen includes other DNA sequences encoding the same CDR3. The chain employs TRBV24-1 and TRBJ2-5; 8 bases agree with TRBD2. CDR1 is KGHDR and CDR2 is SFDVKD in the germline V gene. V shed 10 bases, J shed 5 bases, and the junction held 8 bases outside the gene matches. This CDR3 contains 13 residues. The CDR3 DNA sequence: TGTGCCACGGGCCCGGGGGGGTTGGAGACCCAGTACTTC. Its protein is CATGPGGLETQYF.

The V gene is TRBV5-1, the J gene TRBJ2-3; 7 bases align to TRBD1. In germline, CDR1 is SGHRS, CDR2 YFSETQ. V was pared by 1 base and J by 6 bases, with 8 bases of the junction left unmatched. This CDR3 spans 15 amino acids. The chain's CDR3 is CASSLYVQGTDTQYF. The CDR3, as DNA: TGCGCCAGCAGCTTGTATGTACAGGGGACGGATACGCAGTATTTT.

This chain connects TRBV27 to TRBJ2-1; 9 bases are a match to TRBD1. The V gene's germline CDR1 is MNHEY and CDR2 SMNVEV (reference sequence). This CDR3 is 16 amino acids long. With V trimmed by 4 bases and J by 5 bases, 9 bases remained unmatched. CDR3 region: CASSSLRQGGDNEQFF. In DNA form, the CDR3 reads TGTGCCAGCAGTTCACTCCGACAGGGGGGGGACAATGAGCAGTTCTTC.

This clone was detected only a few times. The V and J genes are TRBV10-2 and TRBJ1-2; a weak D match, TRBD1 (6 bases). The CDR3 contains 13 residues. V lost 4 bases, J lost 3 bases, and 9 bases lay in between. CDR1 is WSHSY and CDR2 is SAAADI in the germline V gene. The CDR3 nucleotides read TGCGCCAGCAGTGGTAACAGGGACTATGGCTACACCTTC. It is translated as CASSGNRDYGYTF.

This chain joins TRBV6-5 and TRBJ2-1; TRBD2 matches 9 bases. The V segment lost 4 bases and the J segment 2 bases; nucleotides outside the gene matches: 3. The CDR3 totals 15 residues. The germline gives CDR1 MNHEY, CDR2 SVGAGI. The CDR3 DNA is TGTGCCAGCAGTTCTAGCGGGACCGCCTACAATGAGCAGTTCTTC. It translates to CASSSSGTAYNEQFF.

The chain links TRBV7-2 to TRBJ2-3; D remains unclear. The V end was cut by 4 bases, the J end by 2 bases, with 10 bases between. In germline, CDR1 is SGHTA, CDR2 FQGNSA. The CDR3 runs 14 residues. The CDR3 nucleotides are TGTGCCAGCAGCTGGGCGCGCTCCACAGATACGCAGTATTTT. This sequence encodes CASSWARSTDTQYF.

The chain couples TRBV2 to TRBJ2-7; 7 positions match TRBD2. The CDR3 runs 14 residues. The germline V gene encodes CDR1 SNHLY and CDR2 FYNNEI. Unmatched junction bases numbered 8, after V lost 6 bases and J lost 3 bases. CDR3 protein: CASRRGLGVYEQYF. The CDR3 bases are TGTGCCAGCAGGCGAGGACTAGGCGTCTACGAGCAGTACTTC.

This clone was observed a single time. The V and J genes are TRBV28 and TRBJ2-7; the D is unclear. CDR1 and CDR2 from the germline V gene are MDHEN and SYDVKM. V dropped 4 bases and J dropped 2 bases, with 12 bases sitting between them. This CDR3 has 14 amino acids. For the CDR3, the DNA is TGTGCCAGCAGTTCTAAGTCAGAGGCCTACGAGCAGTACTTC. Protein: CASSSKSEAYEQYF. Complete variable domain (other parts from reference TRBV28 and TRBJ2-7): DVKVTQSSRYLVKRTGEKVFLECVQDMDHENMFWYRQDPGLGLRLIYFSYDVKMKEKGDIPEGYSVSREKKERFSLILESASTNQTSMYLCASSSKSEAYEQYFGPGTRLTVT.

The J gene is TRBJ2-3, the V gene TRBV5-6; TRBD2 might be the D (6 bases). CDR1 and CDR2 (germline): SGHDT, YYEEEE. CDR3 length: 17 amino acids. The V gene lost 0 bases and the J gene lost 0 bases, with 14 bases spanning the gap. The CDR3 reads CASSLVASASSTDTQYF. The DNA of the CDR3 is TGTGCCAGCAGCTTGGTGGCTAGCGCCTCTAGCACAGATACGCAGTATTTT.

This clone has a single count. This chain joins TRBV27 and TRBJ2-7, with D possibly TRBD2 on 5 matching bases. V was cut by 5 bases and J by 1 base, with 12 bases left in between. The CDR3 runs to 14 residues. Germline lookup yields CDR1 MNHEY and CDR2 SMNVEV (reference sequence). The CDR3 DNA is TGTGCCAGCAGTCCCCCGGGGAGTTCCTACGAGCAGTACTTC. Protein product: CASSPPGSSYEQYF.

This clone was detected a few times. The chain couples TRBV28 to TRBJ2-7; 7 bases map to TRBD2. V lost 2 bases and J lost 2; bases outside the gene matches: 3. This CDR3 region has 14 residues. Germline assignment: CDR1 MDHEN and CDR2 SYDVKM. The CDR3 loop is CASSLSGETYEQYF. CDR3 sequence (DNA): TGTGCCAGCAGTTTAAGCGGGGAGACCTACGAGCAGTACTTC.

The rearrangement uses TRBV28 and TRBJ1-4; D unresolved. The CDR3 has 17 residues. Germline CDR1 is MDHEN and CDR2 is SYDVKM. V was shortened by 2 bases and J by 8 bases, with 21 bases between the two germline ends. The CDR3 coding sequence is TGTGCCAGCAGTTTAGGATCGGCGGGTGGGCAACGGGAAAAACTGTTTTTT. Its translation: CASSLGSAGGQREKLFF.